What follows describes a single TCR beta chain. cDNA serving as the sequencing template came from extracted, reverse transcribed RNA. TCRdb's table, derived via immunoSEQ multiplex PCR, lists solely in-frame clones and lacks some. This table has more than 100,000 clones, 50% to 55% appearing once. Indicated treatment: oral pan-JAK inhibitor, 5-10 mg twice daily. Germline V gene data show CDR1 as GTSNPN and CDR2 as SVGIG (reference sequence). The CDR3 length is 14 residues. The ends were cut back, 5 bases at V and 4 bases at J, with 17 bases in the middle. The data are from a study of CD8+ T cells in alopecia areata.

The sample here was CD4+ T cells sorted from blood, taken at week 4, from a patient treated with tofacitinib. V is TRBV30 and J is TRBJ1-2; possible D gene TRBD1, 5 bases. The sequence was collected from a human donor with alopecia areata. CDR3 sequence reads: CAWVRDASIYGYTF. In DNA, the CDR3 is TGTGCCTGGGTCCGGGACGCCAGTATCTATGGCTACACCTTC.